Sequencing of this T cell receptor (beta chain) was carried out in a study of molecular identifiers for immune sequencing clone quantification (dated 2018 in TCRdb). Broadly, across the study: For a replicate experiment, RNA from roughly 20,000 or 100,000 naive CD8 T cells was divided into five aliquots, and four of the five aliquots were sequenced. CD8 T cells were used in a methods study to benchmark molecular-identifier clustering-based TCR repertoire sequencing (MIDCIRS) and TCR RNA copy counting. The paper as a whole reports these results and caveats: Without barcode sub-clustering, chimeric consensus sequences inflated TCR diversity; chimeras reached as high as 47%. Highly expanded clone sizes could be underestimated if identical TCR molecules share a barcode. Clones above 20 RNA copies held over 98% of molecules in CMV-specific effector cells but under 1% in naive cells. Spiked-in Jurkat TCR RNA equivalent to a single cell was reported to be detectable even among 850,000 to 1,000,000 naive CD8 T cells. The naive libraries included spiked-in Jurkat TCR RNA (fewer than eleven copies' worth), and this Jurkat TCR RNA is not part of the donor repertoire. Modeling indicated 2.5 to 3 TCR RNA copies recovered per cell, compared with roughly 9.7 by digital PCR, which implies a capture efficiency of approximately 30%.

Based on the germline V gene (reference sequence), the CDR1 and CDR2 sequences are GTSNPN and SVGIG. From its cysteine to its phenylalanine, the CDR3 spans 16 amino acids. This entry keeps only the CDR3 DNA: 48 bases, framed from base 1. Trimming at the junction amounts to 0 bases on V and 4 bases on J, and the germline ends lie 17 bases apart. Libraries of naive CD8 T cells were built from anywhere between roughly 17,000 and 1,000,000 sorted cells, with 10%, 30% or 50% of the purified RNA used. On a BD FACSAria II, naive CD8 T cells were FACS-sorted as CD8+CD4-CCR7+CD45RA+ and collected into RLT Plus buffer. Roughly ten TCR copies' worth of Jurkat RNA were spiked into roughly 19,000-1,000,000 naive CD8 T cell samples to test detection sensitivity. CD8 T cells were enriched using RosetteSep CD8+ T Cell Enrichment Cocktail and Ficoll-Paque, and the enriched cells then underwent ACK red cell lysis.

The method behind the library was PCR. The sequencing machine was an Illumina HiSeq 4000. Bulk TCR libraries were made following a previously described method, with the TCR primers given in Table S5. Total RNA was purified with the Qiagen AllPrep DNA/RNA kit. Before analysis, reads from multiple sequencing runs of one library were combined. In the original analysis: Reads were retained only if an exact TCR constant sequence was present, and the retained reads were trimmed to 150 nt and grouped according to their 12-nt molecular barcodes. Reads inside each barcode group were sub-clustered using a 15% Levenshtein threshold, and a quality-weighted consensus sequence was constructed for each RNA molecule. Non-functional sequences were removed, as were lower-count sequences one edit away from another. On the basis of fitting two negative binomial distributions, barcode sub-clusters with fewer than 20% of the maximum read count were discarded. The public reads were reanalyzed by TCRdb: fastp trimming at Q25, MiXCR alignment, in-frame beta chains only. Under each unique CDR3 protein, matching rows form one entry showing the most common genes and DNA. TCRdb, not the authors, supplied the V and J calls. In this sample the table shows around 9,000 distinct CDR3 sequences, approximately 19% of which occur a single time. The top ten clonotypes cover about 1.4% of the sample.

This clonotype is termed medium-sized (0.01 to 0.1%). Its antigen has not been determined. Base-call qualities are not available, and no considerably larger clone is one nucleotide away. The sequence derives from a human donor in good health. Some libraries in this study had Jurkat cell RNA spiked in. Material: naive CD8+ T cells from blood, with Jurkat cell RNA spiked in. What the cell subset or site label conveys for this sample: FACS-sorted CD8+CD4-CCR7+CD45RA+ naive T cells. Recombination linked TRBV30 to TRBJ2-3, and TRBD1 may be the D gene, going by 6 matching bases. The nucleotide sequence reads as follows: TGTGCCTGGAGTGTAGGGCTGGGGGCGAGAGCAGATACGCAGTATTTT. Its amino acids are CAWSVGLGARADTQYF. When the CDR3 is completed using the reference TRBV30 and TRBJ2-3 genes on either side, the full variable domain is SQTIHQWPATLVQPVGSPLSLECTVEGTSNPNLYWYRQAAGRGLQLLFYSVGIGQISSEVPQNLSASRPQDRQFILSSKKLLLSDSGFYLCAWSVGLGARADTQYFGPGTRLTVL.